This paragraph reports one T cell receptor (beta chain). Its antigen is still unknown. The sample comes from a study of OX40 agonist ivuxolimab in advanced cancers. For the study at large: Patients received the agonistic anti-OX40 (CD134) antibody ivuxolimab.

The CDR3 is made up of 18 amino acids. V dropped 4 bases and J dropped 0 bases, with 20 bases sitting between them. Clones were sequenced by immunoSEQ multiplex PCR, and TCRdb holds only the in-frame ones, with some missing. The sample records tens of thousands of clones, around 90% being singletons. General study findings and limits: More expanded clones were seen, on average, in CD8+ T cells than in CD4+. Normalized T-cell clonal expansion was also low in some nonresponders.

Autoimmune disease history or systemic immunosuppression barred patients. Material: CD4+ or CD8+ T cells sorted from blood, obtained in a trial of the OX40 agonist ivuxolimab. The TCR comes from an adult with an advanced solid tumor such as melanoma, head and neck, liver or kidney cancer. The V and J genes are TRBV5-3 and TRBJ2-1; no firm D call. TRBV5-3 is noted as an ORF with a role that remains uncertain. Here the CDR3 reads CARSLRNDVKPSYNEQFF. CDR3 sequence (DNA): TGTGCCAGAAGCCTACGTAACGATGTAAAGCCCTCCTACAATGAGCAGTTCTTC.